Listed here are 10 T cell receptor beta chains from one sample, sequenced in a study of T cell repertoires in cytomegalovirus infection. TCRdb used MiXCR to reprocess the reads, holding one entry per CDR3 protein. The sample includes about 920,000 distinct CDR3 sequences, less than 40% of them seen just once. These TCRs are of unknown antigen specificity. The source material was cultured CD8+ T cells from PBMCs, sampled from culture after CMV antigen stimulation. The receptor source for this set is a human donor in good health (CMV status not recorded). Some clones in this sample may be carry-over from other donors' samples.

The genes are TRBV20-1 and TRBJ2-1, with D uncertain. Germline assignment: CDR1 DFQATT and CDR2 SNEGSKA (reference sequence). V lost 2 bases to trimming and J lost 1 base, with 6 bases between them. The CDR3 is made up of 13 amino acids. The CDR3 DNA reads as TGCAGTGCTAGAATAACTTCCTACAATGAGCAGTTCTTC. Protein product: CSARITSYNEQFF.

This chain connects TRBV4-1 to TRBJ1-5; no clear D gene. CDR1 and CDR2 (germline): MGHRA, YSYEKL. This CDR3 has 12 amino acids. Trimming removed 0 bases from V and 5 bases from J, with 2 bases in between. DNA for the CDR3: TGCGCCAGCAGCCAAGAAGATCAGCCCCAGCATTTT. It yields the protein CASSQEDQPQHF.

The V call is TRBV27, the J call TRBJ1-2; D perhaps matches TRBD1 (5 bases). The germline V gene encodes CDR1 MNHEY and CDR2 SMNVEV (reference sequence). There are 14 residues in the CDR3. With 6 bases removed from V and 3 bases from J, the gap between germline ends came to 14 bases. The CDR3 loop reads CASRQGSSDYGYTF. Written as DNA, the CDR3 is TGTGCCAGCAGGCAGGGCAGCTCTGACTATGGCTACACCTTC.

The chain is built from TRBV20-1 and TRBJ2-7; TRBD1 aligns across 7 bases. The CDR3 sequence is 15 residues long. CDR1 DFQATT and CDR2 SNEGSKA come from the germline V gene (reference sequence). V dropped 1 base and J dropped 2; count of bases not matched to a gene: 8. This chain's CDR3 is CSARGQGIFPYEQYF. The CDR3 nucleotides read TGCAGTGCTAGAGGACAGGGCATTTTCCCCTACGAGCAGTACTTC.

This clonotype was seen a few times. The CDR3 DNA follows: TGTGCCAGCAGCCAAGAAGCAGGGGAGGAGGTGGGCACTGAAGCTTTCTTT. It yields the protein CASSQEAGEEVGTEAFF. The chain recombines TRBV14 with TRBJ1-1, with a tentative D call TRBD1 (6 bases). The germline CDR1 and CDR2 sequences are SGHDN and FVKESK. Trimming took off 0 bases at V and 4 bases at J, with 18 bases between the two ends. The CDR3 is 17 residues long.

This clonotype has a handful of counts. The V gene is TRBV20-1, the J gene TRBJ2-7, with 13 nucleotides matching TRBD2. The CDR3 is 16 residues long. The germline V gene encodes CDR1 DFQATT and CDR2 SNEGSKA (reference sequence). V gave up 0 bases and J gave up 9 bases; unmatched junction bases: 11. CDR3 DNA sequence: TGCAGTGCTAGAGATAATACTAGCGGGGGGGCGCCCGGGCAGTACTTC. Its translation is CSARDNTSGGAPGQYF.

This clonotype was detected ten times or more. The V and J genes are TRBV12-3 or TRBV12-4 and TRBJ1-1, with D possibly matching TRBD1 (6 bases). This CDR3 region has 15 residues. The V end was cut by 3 bases, the J end by 5 bases, with 16 bases between. CDR3 sequence reads: CASSFRLKGETEAFF. As DNA, the CDR3 is TGTGCCAGCAGTTTTAGGCTTAAGGGGGAAACTGAAGCTTTCTTT.

This chain joins TRBV9 and TRBJ2-1; D perhaps matches TRBD2 (5 bases). Germline CDR1 and CDR2: SGDLS and YYNGEE. This CDR3 region has 16 residues. V lost 4 bases and J lost 0, with 14 bases in between. CDR3 DNA sequence: TGTGCCAGCAGCAACCCCAGGAGGAGCTCCTACAATGAGCAGTTCTTC. This codes for CASSNPRRSSYNEQFF.

This clonotype turned up a few times. The V and J genes are TRBV12-5 and TRBJ2-6; 8 nucleotides line up with TRBD1. CDR1 and CDR2 (germline): LGHNT, FRNRAP. Trimming cost V 5 bases and J 0 bases; bases outside gene matches: 6. The CDR3 is 17 amino acids. CDR3 region: CASGPGTGSSGANVLTF. CDR3 nucleotide sequence: TGTGCTAGTGGTCCCGGGACAGGATCCTCTGGGGCCAACGTCCTGACTTTC.

This chain links TRBV10-3 with TRBJ2-7; 8 nucleotides match TRBD1. The CDR3 consists of 14 residues. Germline lookup yields CDR1 ENHRY and CDR2 SYGVKD. V lost 5 bases and J lost 0; bases outside the gene matches: 3. The CDR3 nucleotides read TGTGCCATCAGTACAGGGGGGAGCTCCTACGAGCAGTACGTC. Its translation: CAISTGGSSYEQYV.